This TCR beta chain was sequenced during a study of blood T cell repertoires in COVID-19. Looking at the study overall: Sources were T cells, B-cell-depleted T cells, or PBMCs; the material itself was cDNA or gDNA.

The CDR3 is 14 residues long. Germline loops: CDR1 SGHNT, CDR2 YYREEE (reference sequence). The V and J ends lost 0 bases and 3 bases, in that order; junction bases with no gene match: 3. Living in 25 or so US areas, the participants were between roughly 18 and 89 years of age. The study assigned cohorts using participant-reported clinical history. Original analysis: Nucleated cell number was recorded as an estimate derived from reference gene primer amplification. Libraries were prepared by immunoSEQ multiplex PCR; TCRdb keeps only in-frame clonotypes and omits some of them. V, J and clone size are taken as reported in that table, and D and trimming were inferred from the DNA itself. The table includes around 140,000 clones, approximately 80% detected once.

Source material: PBMCs or T cells enriched from blood (not recorded which). The receptor was isolated from a man aged 50-60 years in a cohort exposed to, infected with or recovered from COVID-19 (not recorded which). J is TRBJ2-7 and V is TRBV5-4; 7 nucleotides align to TRBD1. In nucleotides, the CDR3 is TGTGCCAGCAGCTTGGGGGACAGTGACTACGAGCAGTACTTC. Amino acids: CASSLGDSDYEQYF.